One T cell receptor beta chain is described in this entry. Its specific antigen is unknown. No per-base quality is available; no much larger clone lies one base away. The data belong to a study of T cell responses to AZD1222 COVID-19 vaccine (dated by TCRdb to the early 2020s). A note on the overall study: TCR sequencing covered roughly 230 trial participants: nearly 210 given two doses of AZD1222 and 26 given two doses of MenACWY control vaccine. Trial participants were enrolled by age into 18-55, 56-69 and 70-plus year subgroups, with 148, 28 and 57 TCR-sequenced participants respectively. The paper's findings and limits, for the study overall: The whole spike protein was spanned by vaccine-associated CD4 TCRs, and dominant responses were seen in regions 160-218 and 743-854. In the small 56-69-year group, the increase in depth fell short of significance, most likely because of low power. Because no samples from the day 14 peak response were available, repertoires could be characterized only after the peak T cell response. After two AZD1222 doses, both the breadth and the depth of spike-specific TCRs were significantly higher than at day 0 and than in MenACWY recipients. Participants were mostly white British and included more females than males, and it was suggested by the authors that clonal diversity may have been underestimated. Reportedly, almost half of the unique spike-specific TCRs recognized epitopes lying outside the regions that are mutated in the B.1.351 and B.1.1.7 variants. Only 5 to 7 AZD1222 recipients were SARS-CoV-2 seropositive at baseline, limiting conclusions about previously exposed vaccinees.

The time point label of this sample denotes: about 28 days (+/-7) after the second vaccine dose. AZD1222 recipients whose second dose came at about 4 weeks and those whose second dose came at about 12 weeks were combined into one group, since spike-specific TCR depth and breadth did not differ between the two schedules. The vaccinee samples were drawn from two UK trials, COV001 and COV002, one of which was a single-blind randomized controlled phase 2/3 trial testing AZD1222 (ChAdOx1 nCoV-19) in healthy adults. Trial participant PBMC samples were collected at day 0 and day 28 after the second dose for TCRbeta chain sequencing. The CDR3 regions of human TCRbeta chains were subjected to immunosequencing. The source study handled its data this way. Repertoire TCRs were checked for matches against a reference library of SARS-CoV-2-specific TCRs that had been generated using the MIRA antigen-specificity platform. Breadth was defined as the fraction of unique TCRs that were SARS-CoV-2-associated, and depth was defined as the fraction of total T cells that were SARS-CoV-2-associated. Each spike-specific TCR was assigned to its reactive spike region and to a CD4 or CD8 class using the MIRA data. Log10-transformed breadth and depth values were compared by one-way ANOVA with Sidak's multiple comparisons tests. Entries here come from immuneACCESS through TCRdb and include only in-frame sequences with V and J called. Some clones fail to appear in such tables; in the studies checked, an unresolved V gene covers under half of the shortfall, and the cause of the remainder is unknown. The V and J calls and clone size were taken over from that table, and D and trimming were inferred from the DNA. This sample is represented by about 130,000 clones; roughly 87% of them were singletons. The ten largest clones represent over 5% of the sample.

The source of this sequence is an adult who received the AZD1222 COVID-19 vaccine. The sample here was peripheral blood, taken 28 days after the second AZD1222 dose.

The DNA is TGCGCCAGCAGCCAAGAGGGTGGAGTATTCCAGGCCCAGCATTTT. It specifies CASSQEGGVFQAQHF. The chain couples TRBV4-1 to TRBJ1-5; no D gene can be assigned with confidence. The junction shows trimming of 0 bases on V and 11 bases on J, plus 17 bases between the germline ends. The CDR3 has 15 amino acids, counting the end cysteine and phenylalanine. Solely the CDR3 DNA is kept, with 45 bases framed from the first base. Via the germline V gene, CDR1 is MGHRA and CDR2 YSYEKL.